What follows are 32 T cell receptor beta chains derived from one specimen sequenced in a study of blood T cells in healthy people across ages. Sample-barcoded 5' priming and a J-beta primer mix drove a second PCR of roughly 6 to 12 cycles. TCRdb analysed the 5' RACE reads with MiXCR anew, one entry per CDR3 protein. In the table there are around 1,800,000 distinct CDR3 sequences, 30% to 40% of which are singletons. Source material: blood. The source of these receptors is a human donor in good health.

The chain carries TRBV30 and TRBJ2-1; D ambiguous. Germline lookup yields CDR1 GTSNPN and CDR2 SVGIG (reference sequence). V lost 3 bases to trimming and J lost 4 bases, with 7 bases between them. The CDR3 covers 12 residues. The DNA of the CDR3 is TGTGCCTGGAGAAGGAGTTACAATGAGCAGTTCTTC. Amino acid sequence: CAWRRSYNEQFF. Full variable domain (outside the CDR3, taken from reference TRBV30 and TRBJ2-1): SQTIHQWPATLVQPVGSPLSLECTVEGTSNPNLYWYRQAAGRGLQLLFYSVGIGQISSEVPQNLSASRPQDRQFILSSKKLLLSDSGFYLCAWRRSYNEQFFGPGTRLTVL.

There are a few counts of this clonotype. The chain carries TRBV7-2 and TRBJ2-1; possible D gene TRBD2, 5 bases. The germline gives CDR1 SGHTA, CDR2 FQGNSA. Between the trimmed V and J ends, which lost 7 bases and 5 bases, there was a span of 15 bases. The length of the CDR3 is 14 residues. The CDR3 nucleotides are TGTGCCAGCAACCCTCCGGGATGGAACAATGAGCAGTTCTTC. Its translation is CASNPPGWNNEQFF. The variable domain in full, completed from reference TRBV7-2 and TRBJ2-1, reads GAGVSQSPSNKVTEKGKDVELRCDPISGHTALYWYRQSLGQGLEFLIYFQGNSAPDKSGLPSDRFSAERTGGSVSTLTIQRTQQEDSAVYLCASNPPGWNNEQFFGPGTRLTVL.

The sample holds one count of this clonotype. This chain connects TRBV5-1 to TRBJ1-5, with TRBD1 identical over 10 bases. Germline loops: CDR1 SGHRS, CDR2 YFSETQ. The CDR3 sequence is 17 residues long. Trimming took 4 bases from V and 5 from J; bases not matched to a gene: 12. CDR3 sequence reads: CASSTGTGEYRDQPQHF. The CDR3 DNA follows: TGCGCCAGCAGCACCGGGACAGGGGAATATCGGGATCAGCCCCAGCATTTT.

This clonotype showed up just a few times. V usage is TRBV11-1 and J usage is TRBJ2-1; D is perhaps TRBD1 or TRBD2 (5 bases each). The CDR3 is 14 amino acids. The germline V gene encodes CDR1 SGHAT and CDR2 FQDESV (reference sequence). V was trimmed by 5 bases and J by 9 bases, leaving 17 bases between them. The CDR3, as DNA: TGTGCCAGCAGCCCCCGGATGGGGGACGGTGAGCAGTTCTTC. It yields the protein CASSPRMGDGEQFF. Supplemented by reference TRBV11-1 and TRBJ2-1, the full variable domain reads EAEVAQSPRYKITEKSQAVAFWCDPISGHATLYWYRQILGQGPELLVQFQDESVVDDSQLPKDRFSAERLKGVDSTLKIQPAELGDSAMYLCASSPRMGDGEQFFGPGTRLTVL.

The chain couples TRBV25-1 to TRBJ2-3; 12 bases are shared with TRBD2. CDR3 length: 16 amino acids. V was pared by 8 bases and J by 2 bases, with 8 bases of the junction left unmatched. The germline gives CDR1 MGHDK, CDR2 SYGVNS. CDR3 in amino acids: CASGGRTSGDTDTQYF. The CDR3 nucleotides are TGTGCCAGCGGTGGGAGGACTAGCGGGGACACAGATACGCAGTATTTT.

This clonotype was seen repeatedly, ten times or more. V is TRBV7-3 and J is TRBJ2-3, with D uncertain. Germline lookup yields CDR1 SGHTA and CDR2 FQGTGA. V dropped 4 bases and J dropped 0 bases, with 11 bases sitting between them. This CDR3 has 15 amino acids. Written as DNA, the CDR3 is TGTGCCAGCAGCTCGGATCGCTCTAGCACAGATACGCAGTATTTT. Translating gives CASSSDRSSTDTQYF.

This clonotype was picked up many times. The V gene is TRBV28, the J gene TRBJ1-2, with 8 bases aligning to TRBD1. Germline loops: CDR1 MDHEN, CDR2 SYDVKM. Trimming took 3 bases from V and 4 from J; bases not matched to a gene: 1. CDR3 length: 13 amino acids. As DNA, the CDR3 is TGTGCCAGCAGTTTCAGGGGGCTCTATGGCTACACCTTC. Encoded protein: CASSFRGLYGYTF.

The chain couples TRBV12-3 or TRBV12-4 to TRBJ2-5, with TRBD1 matching 7 bases. This CDR3 has 12 residues. Trimming at V came to 6 bases and at J to 9 bases, leaving 7 bases not matched to a gene. As DNA, the CDR3 is TGTGCCAGCAGCGGGACAGCGAAGGCCCAGTACTTC. It translates to CASSGTAKAQYF.

This clonotype was observed a handful of times. V and J are TRBV7-9 and TRBJ2-2, with D possibly being TRBD1 (5 bases). Germline values: CDR1 SEHNR, CDR2 FQNEAQ (reference sequence). The germline V and J ends were trimmed by 5 bases and 7 bases, with 14 bases remaining between them. The CDR3 spans 14 residues. CDR3 nucleotide sequence: TGTGCCAGCAGCCCGCCGTGGGGCGACGGGGAGCTGTTTTTT. This translates into CASSPPWGDGELFF.

With regard to this clonotype: This may stem from a read error, because a much larger clone lies one nucleotide away. V is TRBV29-1 and J is TRBJ2-5, with D hard to call. This CDR3 is built from 14 residues. V gave up 3 bases and J gave up 11 bases, with 22 bases separating them. Germline CDR1 reads SQVTM; CDR2 reads ANQGSEA. The CDR3 protein is CSVDGNLGPYEQYF. The CDR3 region has the DNA TGCAGCGTTGATGGGAACCTGGGTCCATATGAGCAGTACTTC.

This clonotype was found a few times. Written as DNA, the CDR3 is TGCGCCAGCAGCTCCTCACAGGGATGGTCGGAGACCCAGTACTTC. It yields the protein CASSSSQGWSETQYF. The chain links TRBV5-1 to TRBJ2-5; D is possibly TRBD1 (6 bases). Germline V gene lookup returns CDR1 SGHRS and CDR2 YFSETQ. This CDR3 has 15 residues. Deletions cut 3 bases from V and 5 bases from J, with 17 bases between.

The chain couples TRBV6-1 to TRBJ2-7; 7 bases map to TRBD1. The CDR3 has 17 amino acids. Germline V gene lookup returns CDR1 MNHNS and CDR2 SASEGT. Germline trimming cut 8 bases from V and 3 bases from J; bases unmatched to any gene: 19. CDR3 in DNA: TGTGCCAGCCATTCCATTCTTGTGACAGGGAATTTCTACGAGCAGTACTTC. Its protein product is CASHSILVTGNFYEQYF.

The V and J genes are TRBV20-1 and TRBJ2-3; 12 nucleotides line up with TRBD1. The CDR3 is 15 amino acids. Trimming removed 6 bases from V and 0 bases from J; junction bases left unmatched: 4. Germline CDR1 DFQATT, CDR2 SNEGSKA (reference sequence). CDR3 region: CSAGTGGGSTDTQYF. The CDR3 DNA reads TGCAGTGCCGGGACAGGGGGCGGTAGCACAGATACGCAGTATTTT.

The rearrangement links TRBV4-3 to TRBJ2-7; the D is unclear. This CDR3 is built from 15 residues. V lost 1 base, J lost 1 base, and 11 bases lay in between. The V gene's germline CDR1 is LGHNA and CDR2 YSLEER. The CDR3 protein is CASSQASHGSYEQYF. The CDR3 nucleotides are TGCGCCAGCAGCCAAGCATCACACGGTTCCTACGAGCAGTACTTC.

This clonotype was observed a handful of times. The rearrangement links TRBV5-1 to TRBJ2-7; D may be TRBD2 (6 bases). V gave up 4 bases and J gave up 1 base, with 15 bases separating them. Germline V gene sequence: CDR1 SGHRS, CDR2 YFSETQ. The CDR3 totals 15 residues. The CDR3 loop reads CASSQGGTVSYEQYF. In DNA, the CDR3 is TGCGCCAGCAGCCAAGGCGGGACGGTTTCCTACGAGCAGTACTTC.

DNA of the CDR3: TGCGCCAGCAGCCATGGGACCCTTCGGGGCAATGAGCAGTTCTTC. Protein sequence: CASSHGTLRGNEQFF. This chain joins TRBV4-3 and TRBJ2-1, with D perhaps matching TRBD1 or TRBD2 (5 bases each). In germline, CDR1 is LGHNA, CDR2 YSLEER. The CDR3 spans 15 residues. V lost 3 bases to trimming and J lost 6 bases, with 15 bases between them.

V is TRBV27 and J is TRBJ2-6; D may correspond to TRBD1 or TRBD2 (7 bases each). The CDR3 extends over 17 amino acids. The V gene lost 4 bases and the J gene lost 4 bases, with 17 bases spanning the gap. CDR1 MNHEY and CDR2 SMNVEV come from the germline V gene (reference sequence). Written as DNA, the CDR3 is TGTGCCAGCAGTTCGACCAGGGGGGGTGCGGGGGCCAACGTCCTGACTTTC. Translated: CASSSTRGGAGANVLTF.

This chain uses TRBV12-3 or TRBV12-4 with TRBJ1-6, with TRBD1 matching over 9 bases. V dropped 6 bases and J dropped 1; count of bases not matched to a gene: 10. CDR3 length equals 18 residues. Here the CDR3 DNA reads TGTGCCAGCAGCCGACAACACAGGGGGCTATCCTATAATTCACCCCTCCACTTT. Its protein product is CASSRQHRGLSYNSPLHF.

The chain joins TRBV7-2 to TRBJ1-2; D gene unclear. The germline CDR1 and CDR2 sequences are SGHTA and FQGNSA. V was shortened by 3 bases and J by 5 bases, with 10 bases between the two germline ends. The CDR3 has 13 amino acids. CDR3 residues: CASSLDRKYGYTF. In DNA form, the CDR3 reads TGTGCCAGCAGCTTGGACCGAAAATATGGCTACACCTTC.

The V gene is TRBV7-2, the J gene TRBJ2-1, with no clear D. CDR3 length equals 13 residues. Trimming removed 1 base from V and 6 bases from J, with 7 bases in between. From germline, CDR1 is SGHTA and CDR2 FQGNSA. The CDR3 region has the DNA TGTGCCAGCAGCTTAGTTTCCCCCAATGAGCAGTTCTTC. Its translation: CASSLVSPNEQFF.

This chain joins TRBV27 and TRBJ2-2; no definite D call. Trimming removed 6 bases at V and 1 base at J, with 9 bases between. CDR3 length: 14 residues. The germline CDR1 and CDR2 sequences are MNHEY and SMNVEV (reference sequence). DNA for the CDR3: TGTGCCAGCAGAAAGACGGGGAACACCGGGGAGCTGTTTTTT. Amino acid sequence: CASRKTGNTGELFF.

V usage is TRBV6-6 and J usage is TRBJ2-1, with 7 bases fitting TRBD2. The CDR3 runs to 15 residues. Per germline, CDR1 MNHNY and CDR2 SVGAGI (reference sequence). Unmatched junction bases numbered 10, after V lost 5 bases and J lost 6 bases. The CDR3 bases are TGTGCCAGCAGTGTACTAGGGAGGGATGGCAATGAGCAGTTCTTC. This sequence encodes CASSVLGRDGNEQFF.

V usage is TRBV7-2 and J usage is TRBJ2-7, with 7 nucleotides matching TRBD1. V lost 3 bases to trimming and J lost 2 bases; unmatched junction nucleotides: 7. Germline loops: CDR1 SGHTA, CDR2 FQGNSA. The CDR3 runs to 15 residues. The CDR3 DNA reads as TGTGCCAGCAGCTTTACCGGGACAGAACCCTACGAGCAGTACTTC. Protein: CASSFTGTEPYEQYF.

The chain links TRBV29-1 to TRBJ2-1; D might be TRBD2 (6 bases). This CDR3 spans 12 amino acids. Germline V CDR1 and CDR2: SQVTM, ANQGSEA. V lost 4 bases and J 10 bases, leaving 14 bases between the germline ends. Here the CDR3 reads CSVGALATEQFF. DNA for the CDR3: TGCAGCGTTGGAGCCCTAGCGACCGAGCAGTTCTTC.

V gene TRBV7-6 combines with J gene TRBJ2-1, with 13 bases matching TRBD2. The V gene's germline CDR1 is SGHVS and CDR2 FNYEAQ. CDR3 size: 17 residues. Losses at the gene ends were 5 bases for V and 5 bases for J; bases not matched to a gene: 9. CDR3 nucleotide sequence: TGTGCCAGCAGCCCGCGACTAGCGGGGGGTGTAGACAATGAGCAGTTCTTC. Translating it yields CASSPRLAGGVDNEQFF. Combining the CDR3 with reference TRBV7-6 and TRBJ2-1 gives the whole variable domain GAGVSQSPRYKVTKRGQDVALRCDPISGHVSLYWYRQALGQGPEFLTYFNYEAQQDKSGLPNDRFSAERPEGSISTLTIQRTEQRDSAMYRCASSPRLAGGVDNEQFFGPGTRLTVL.

The table lists this clonotype with a few counts. J is TRBJ1-1 and V is TRBV7-2; D is undetermined. CDR1 and CDR2 (germline): SGHTA, FQGNSA. The CDR3 spans 13 residues. CDR3: CVSSSQLNTEAFF. The CDR3 coding sequence is TGTGTCAGTAGCTCCCAGTTGAACACTGAAGCTTTCTTT.

This rearrangement joins TRBV25-1 to TRBJ2-3, with unresolved D. Trimming removed 3 bases at V and 2 bases at J, with 3 bases between. CDR1 is MGHDK and CDR2 is SYGVNS in the germline V gene. CDR3 length equals 12 residues. CDR3 bases: TGTGCCAGCAGTGAGACCACAGATACGCAGTATTTT. Translating it yields CASSETTDTQYF.

This clonotype occurred a few times. The chain recombines TRBV15 with TRBJ2-7, with 8 positions matching TRBD1. The CDR3 covers 15 residues. V shed 3 bases, J shed 4 bases, and the junction held 8 bases outside the gene matches. The germline gives CDR1 LNHNV, CDR2 YYDKDF (reference sequence). The CDR3 nucleotides read TGTGCCACCAGCAGCCCCGGGACAGGAGTTTACGAGCAGTACTTC. Its translation is CATSSPGTGVYEQYF.

This chain joins TRBV7-2 and TRBJ2-4; possibly TRBD1 for D (6 bases). The V and J ends lost 1 base and 13 bases respectively, with 20 bases between them. In germline, CDR1 is SGHTA, CDR2 FQGNSA. The CDR3 is 15 amino acids. The CDR3 nucleotides are TGTGCCAGCAGCTTAGAGGGGGAGCCATACAATGAGCAGTACTTC. It is translated as CASSLEGEPYNEQYF.

This chain links TRBV4-2 with TRBJ2-5, with unresolved D. The germline CDR1 and CDR2 sequences are LGHNA and YNFKEQ. The V end lost 1 base, the J end lost 0 bases, and 12 bases lay between the germline ends. CDR3 size: 16 residues. CDR3 sequence: CASSQAFTKYQETQYF. The CDR3 DNA reads TGTGCCAGCAGCCAAGCCTTCACTAAATACCAAGAGACCCAGTACTTC.

V gene TRBV29-1 combines with J gene TRBJ1-2; 8 bases fit TRBD1. The CDR3 runs 13 residues. Germline V CDR1 and CDR2: SQVTM, ANQGSEA. V lost 4 bases, J lost 7 bases, and 8 bases stayed unmatched. The CDR3 reads CSVVVGQGSGYTF. The CDR3 nucleotides read TGCAGCGTTGTAGTCGGACAGGGCTCTGGCTACACCTTC.

The chain has TRBV6-1 and TRBJ2-7; 9 bases fit TRBD1. In germline, CDR1 is MNHNS, CDR2 SASEGT. The V and J ends lost 7 bases and 2 bases, in that order; junction bases with no gene match: 12. The CDR3 totals 16 residues. For the CDR3, the DNA is TGTGCCAGCAAGCTCGACCCGACAGGGGGGACCTACGAGCAGTACTTC. Its translation: CASKLDPTGGTYEQYF.